This T cell receptor beta chain is drawn from a study of cytomegalovirus exposure and HLA in healthy donors. Overall study: Membership in the Caucasian-associated ancestry cluster was found for around four fifths of fewer than 450 genotyped donors.

Study-wide results and limits: In presence/absence analyses, roughly uniform sequencing depth across donors was assumed.

It was with 60 Vbeta and 13 Jbeta primers that the PCR ran. Clones were read by immunoSEQ multiplex PCR, and TCRdb kept only the in-frame ones, dropping some. The repertoire includes 200,000 to 250,000 clones, 85% to 90% of them detected once, and roughly 1% sits in the top ten. CDR1 and CDR2 (germline): SGHVS, FNYEAQ. This CDR3 is built from 17 residues. The germline V and J ends were trimmed by 1 base and 0 bases, with 15 bases remaining between them. With regard to this clone: Its antigen remains unidentified.

Sequenced sample: PBMCs. The TCR sequence derives from a woman between 18 and 30 years old in good health and CMV-seronegative. V is TRBV7-6 and J is TRBJ1-1, with a weak D call TRBD1 (5 bases). CDR3: CASSLGFQGAVNTEAFF. The CDR3 DNA follows: TGTGCCAGCAGCTTAGGATTTCAGGGCGCAGTGAACACTGAAGCTTTCTTT.